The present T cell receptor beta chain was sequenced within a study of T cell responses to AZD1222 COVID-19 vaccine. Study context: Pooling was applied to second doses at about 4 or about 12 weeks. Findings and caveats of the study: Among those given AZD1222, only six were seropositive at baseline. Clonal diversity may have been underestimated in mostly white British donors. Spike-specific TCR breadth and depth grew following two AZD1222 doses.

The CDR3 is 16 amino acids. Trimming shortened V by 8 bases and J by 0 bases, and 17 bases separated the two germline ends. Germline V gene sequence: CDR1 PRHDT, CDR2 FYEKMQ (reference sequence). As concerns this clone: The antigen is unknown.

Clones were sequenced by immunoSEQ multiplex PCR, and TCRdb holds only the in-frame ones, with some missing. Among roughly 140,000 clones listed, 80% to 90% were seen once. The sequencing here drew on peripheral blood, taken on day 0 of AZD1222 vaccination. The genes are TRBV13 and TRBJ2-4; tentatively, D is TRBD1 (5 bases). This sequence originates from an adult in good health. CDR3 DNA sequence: TGTGCCAGCGGGGCAACAGGCTCCCTAGCCAAAAACATTCAGTACTTC. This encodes CASGATGSLAKNIQYF.